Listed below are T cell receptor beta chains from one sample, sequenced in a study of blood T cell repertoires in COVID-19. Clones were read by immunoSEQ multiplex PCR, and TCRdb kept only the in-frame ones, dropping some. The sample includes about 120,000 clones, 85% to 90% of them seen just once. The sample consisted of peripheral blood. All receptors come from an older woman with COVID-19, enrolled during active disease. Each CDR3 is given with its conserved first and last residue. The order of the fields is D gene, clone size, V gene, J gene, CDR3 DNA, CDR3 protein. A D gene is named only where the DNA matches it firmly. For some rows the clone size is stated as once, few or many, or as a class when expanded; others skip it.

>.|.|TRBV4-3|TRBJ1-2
TGCGCCAGCAGCCTAAGGGGAGAACAGGGTAGCTACACCTTC
CASSLRGEQGSYTF
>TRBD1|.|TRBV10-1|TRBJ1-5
TGCGCCAGCAGGGGACAGGGACTTGGCAATCAGCCCCAGCATTTT
CASRGQGLGNQPQHF
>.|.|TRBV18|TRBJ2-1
TGTGCCAGCTCACCGGGACTTGACAATGAGCAGTTCTTC
CASSPGLDNEQFF
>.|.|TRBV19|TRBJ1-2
TGTGCCAGTAGTATTCGGGTTAACTATGGCTACACCTTC
CASSIRVNYGYTF
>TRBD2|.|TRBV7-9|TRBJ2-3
TGTGCCAGCAGCCAGACTAGCGAGGAGACAGATACGCAGTATTTT
CASSQTSEETDTQYF
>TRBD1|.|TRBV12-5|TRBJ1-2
TGTGCTACCGTCGGGGACAGGGCCCCCTATGGCTACACCTTC
CATVGDRAPYGYTF
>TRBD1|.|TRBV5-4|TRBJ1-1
TGTGCCAGCAGCTTGGCCGGACAGGGTCTGAACACTGAAGCTTTCTTT
CASSLAGQGLNTEAFF
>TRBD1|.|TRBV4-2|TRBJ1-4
TGTGCCAGCAGCCAAGATAGTCTCCGGACAGGGAACGAAAAACTGTTTTTT
CASSQDSLRTGNEKLFF
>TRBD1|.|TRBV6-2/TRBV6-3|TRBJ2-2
TGTGCCAGCAGCCCTCAGGACAGGCGTCGCACCGGGGAGCTGTTTTTT
CASSPQDRRRTGELFF
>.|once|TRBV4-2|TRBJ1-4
TGTGCCAGCAGCCAAGATTTGGGCAGGGGCAATGAAAAACTGTTTTTT
CASSQDLGRGNEKLFF
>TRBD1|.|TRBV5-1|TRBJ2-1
TGCGCCAGCAGCTTGGGACAGGGCTCCTACAATGAGCAGTTCTTC
CASSLGQGSYNEQFF
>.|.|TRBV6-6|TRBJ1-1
TGTGCCAGCAGTCCAAGAAGAAACAGGGTTTCGAACACTGAAGCTTTCTTT
CASSPRRNRVSNTEAFF
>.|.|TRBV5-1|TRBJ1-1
TGCGCCAGCAGCTCAACTTGGGGGCAGGCTGAAGCTTTCTTT
CASSSTWGQAEAFF
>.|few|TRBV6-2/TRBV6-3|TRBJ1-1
TGTGCCAGCAGTTACTCGCGGGGGGGGAACACTGAAGCTTTCTTT
CASSYSRGGNTEAFF
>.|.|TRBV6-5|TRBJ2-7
TGTGCCAGCAGAAAGACAAGAAGCTCCTACGAGCAGTACTTC
CASRKTRSSYEQYF
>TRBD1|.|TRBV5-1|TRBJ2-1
TGCGCCAGCAGCTTGGAGGGGACAGGGATAAATGAGCAGTTCTTC
CASSLEGTGINEQFF
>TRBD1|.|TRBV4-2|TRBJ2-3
TGTGCCAGCAGCCAAGAGATGGACCAGGGGGCAGGGGATACGCAGTATTTT
CASSQEMDQGAGDTQYF
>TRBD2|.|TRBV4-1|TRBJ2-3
TGCGCCAGCAGCCAACTAGCGGGGGGCACAGATACGCAGTATTTT
CASSQLAGGTDTQYF
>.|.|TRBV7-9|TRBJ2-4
TGTGCCAGCAGCTTGTCCAGGCTACAAAACATTCAGTACTTC
CASSLSRLQNIQYF
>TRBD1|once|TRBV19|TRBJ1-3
TGTGCCAGTAGTCCCGGGACAGGGGCTGGAAACACCATATATTTT
CASSPGTGAGNTIYF
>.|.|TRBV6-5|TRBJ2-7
TGTGCCAGCAGTTACCTCGGACAGGAGGGATCCTACGAGCAGTACTTC
CASSYLGQEGSYEQYF
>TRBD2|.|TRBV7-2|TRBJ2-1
TGTGCCAGCAGCCCCAGACTAGCGGGGGGCGAACCGTACAATGAGCAGTTCTTC
CASSPRLAGGEPYNEQFF
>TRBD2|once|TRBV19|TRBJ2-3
TGTGCCAGCCGCGCCGCGGGGGACACAGATACGCAGTATTTT
CASRAAGDTDTQYF
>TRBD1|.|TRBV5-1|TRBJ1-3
TGCGCCAGCAGCCCCCAGGGACAGATCTCTGGAAACACCATATATTTT
CASSPQGQISGNTIYF
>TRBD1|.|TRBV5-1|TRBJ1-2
TGCGCCAGCAGCTCGACAGGGGGAGACTATGGCTACACCTTC
CASSSTGGDYGYTF
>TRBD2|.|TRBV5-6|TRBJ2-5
TGTGCCAGCAGCTTAAGAGCGGGGAGACCATGGGCCCAGTACTTC
CASSLRAGRPWAQYF
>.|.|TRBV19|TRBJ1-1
TGTGCCAGTAGTACAGGGAACACTGAAGCTTTCTTT
CASSTGNTEAFF
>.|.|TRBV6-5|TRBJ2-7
TGTGCCAGCAGATTTCTCACTTTGAGCTCCTACGAGCAGTACTTC
CASRFLTLSSYEQYF
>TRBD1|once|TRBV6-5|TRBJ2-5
TGTGCCAGCAGGACAGGGGATCTCCAAGAGACCCAGTACTTC
CASRTGDLQETQYF
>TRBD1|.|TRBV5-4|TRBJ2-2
TGTGCCAGCAGCCTAGACAGGGTACGCACCGGGGAGCTGTTTTTT
CASSLDRVRTGELFF
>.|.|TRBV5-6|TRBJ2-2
TGTGCCAGCAGCTCGCCCGGGATGGGTGGAATGACCGGGGAGCTGTTTTTT
CASSSPGMGGMTGELFF
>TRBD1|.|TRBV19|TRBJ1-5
TGTGCCAGTAGTTTCGGGACAGGGGAGAATCAGCCCCAGCATTTT
CASSFGTGENQPQHF
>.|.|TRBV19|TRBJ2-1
TGTGCCAGTAGTATCCTCGCTAGCGTCGGGGAGCAGTTCTTC
CASSILASVGEQFF
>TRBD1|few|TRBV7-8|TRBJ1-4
TGTGCCAGCAGCTCCTTTAGGACAGGGGTAGGAGAAAAACTGTTTTTT
CASSSFRTGVGEKLFF
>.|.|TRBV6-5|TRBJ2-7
TGTGCCAGCAGTTACTCGAGACTCTACGAGCAGTACTTC
CASSYSRLYEQYF
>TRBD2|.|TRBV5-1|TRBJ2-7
TGCGCCAGCAGCTCCTCGGGACTAGCGGGGGGCCACGAGCAGTACTTC
CASSSSGLAGGHEQYF
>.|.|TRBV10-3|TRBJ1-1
TGTGCCATCAGTCGCGGGACTCAGAACACTGAAGCTTTCTTT
CAISRGTQNTEAFF
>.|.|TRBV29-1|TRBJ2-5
TGCAGCGTTGAACGGGGAGGGACCCAGTACTTC
CSVERGGTQYF
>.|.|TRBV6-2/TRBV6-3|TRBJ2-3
TGTGCCAGCAGTTACGGGGCCAGCACAGATACGCAGTATTTT
CASSYGASTDTQYF
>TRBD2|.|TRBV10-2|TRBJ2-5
TGCGCCAGCACCGAGACTAGCCGGGAGACCCAGTACTTC
CASTETSRETQYF
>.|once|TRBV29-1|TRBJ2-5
TGCAGCGTTGTCGGGGTTCAAGAGACCCAGTACTTC
CSVVGVQETQYF
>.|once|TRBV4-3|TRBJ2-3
TGCGCCAGCAGCCAAGAAGGCGGGGCTCCTAGCACAGATACGCAGTATTTT
CASSQEGGAPSTDTQYF
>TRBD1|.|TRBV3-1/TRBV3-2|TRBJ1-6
TGTGCCAGCAGCCATCTCGGACAGGGCAGCTCGAATTCACCCCTCCACTTT
CASSHLGQGSSNSPLHF
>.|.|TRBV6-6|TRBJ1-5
TGTGCCAGCAGTTACGACAGTTTGAGCAATCAGCCCCAGCATTTT
CASSYDSLSNQPQHF
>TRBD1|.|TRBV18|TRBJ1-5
TGTGCCAGCTCACCGACAGGGGATCAGCCCCAGCATTTT
CASSPTGDQPQHF
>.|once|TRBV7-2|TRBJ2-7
TGTGCCAGCAGCTTAGCGAGTGCTTCCTACGAGCAGTACTTC
CASSLASASYEQYF
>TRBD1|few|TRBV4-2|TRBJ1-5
TGTGCCAGCAGCCGAGGGGACAGTAGCAATCAGCCCCAGCATTTT
CASSRGDSSNQPQHF
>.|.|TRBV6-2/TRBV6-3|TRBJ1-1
TGTGCCAGCAGCCTAGCGGGACAAAGGGCTTTCTTT
CASSLAGQRAFF
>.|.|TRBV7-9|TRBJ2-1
TGTGCCAGCAGCTTGGTCCGGGACACAGGGCAGTTCTTC
CASSLVRDTGQFF
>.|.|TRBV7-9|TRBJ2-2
TGTGCCAGAGATCGACGGTCCTCAGGGACGAACACCGGGGAGCTGTTTTTT
CARDRRSSGTNTGELFF
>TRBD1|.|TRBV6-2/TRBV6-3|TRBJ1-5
TGTGCCAGCAGTTTTACAGGGGGCGTTCAGCCCCAGCATTTT
CASSFTGGVQPQHF
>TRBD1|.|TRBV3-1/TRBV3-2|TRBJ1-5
TGTGCCAGCAGCTACGGACAGGGGAGTCAGCCCCAGCATTTT
CASSYGQGSQPQHF